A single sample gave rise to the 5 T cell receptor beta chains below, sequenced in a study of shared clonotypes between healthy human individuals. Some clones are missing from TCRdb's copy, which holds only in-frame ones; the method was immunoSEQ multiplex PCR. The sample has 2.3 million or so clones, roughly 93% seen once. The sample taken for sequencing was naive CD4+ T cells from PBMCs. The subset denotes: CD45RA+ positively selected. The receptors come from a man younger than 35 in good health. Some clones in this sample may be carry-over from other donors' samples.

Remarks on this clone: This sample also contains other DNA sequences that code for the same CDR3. CDR3 DNA sequence: TGTGCCAGCAGCTTAGCTGGACAGGGCTACAATGAGCAGTTCTTC. This gives the protein CASSLAGQGYNEQFF. The chain employs TRBV7-2 and TRBJ2-1, with TRBD1 matching 8 bases. This CDR3 region has 15 residues. Trimming at V came to 0 bases and at J to 3 bases, leaving 1 base not matched to a gene. Per germline, CDR1 SGHTA and CDR2 FQGNSA.

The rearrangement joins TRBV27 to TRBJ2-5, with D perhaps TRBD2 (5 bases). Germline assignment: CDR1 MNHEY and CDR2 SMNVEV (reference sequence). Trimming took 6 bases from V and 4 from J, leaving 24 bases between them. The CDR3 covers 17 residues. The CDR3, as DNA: TGTGCCAGCAGCAATCCCCGTGGGGTAGGAGGTAGAGAGACCCAGTACTTC. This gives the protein CASSNPRGVGGRETQYF.

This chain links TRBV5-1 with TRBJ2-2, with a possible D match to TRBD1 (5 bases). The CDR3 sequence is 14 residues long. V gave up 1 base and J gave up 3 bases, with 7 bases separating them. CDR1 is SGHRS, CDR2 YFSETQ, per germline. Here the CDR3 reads CASSLLTDTGELFF. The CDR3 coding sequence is TGCGCCAGCAGCTTGTTGACAGACACCGGGGAGCTGTTTTTT. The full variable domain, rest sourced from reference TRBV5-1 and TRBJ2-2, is KAGVTQTPRYLIKTRGQQVTLSCSPISGHRSVSWYQQTPGQGLQFLFEYFSETQRNKGNFPGRFSGRQFSNSRSEMNVSTLELGDSALYLCASSLLTDTGELFFGEGSRLTVL.

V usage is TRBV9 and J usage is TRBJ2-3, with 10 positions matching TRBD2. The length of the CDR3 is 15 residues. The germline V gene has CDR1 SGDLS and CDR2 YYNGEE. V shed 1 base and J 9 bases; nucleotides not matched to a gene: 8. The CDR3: CASSVTGLAESTQYF. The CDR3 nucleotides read TGTGCCAGCAGCGTAACTGGACTAGCGGAAAGCACGCAGTATTTT.

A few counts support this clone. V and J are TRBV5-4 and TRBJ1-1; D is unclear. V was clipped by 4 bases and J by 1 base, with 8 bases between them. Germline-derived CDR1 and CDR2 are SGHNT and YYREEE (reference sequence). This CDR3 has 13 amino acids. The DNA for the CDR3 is TGTGCCAGCAGCCCCGGAAAGAACACTGAAGCTTTCTTT. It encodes CASSPGKNTEAFF. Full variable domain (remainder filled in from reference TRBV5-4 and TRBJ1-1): ETGVTQSPTHLIKTRGQQVTLRCSSQSGHNTVSWYQQALGQGPQFIFQYYREEENGRGNFPPRFSGLQFPNYSSELNVNALELDDSALYLCASSPGKNTEAFFGQGTRLTVV.